Below, 12 T cell receptor beta chains from the same sample are listed, as sequenced in a study of T cell changes during pregnancy in multiple sclerosis. Clones were read by immunoSEQ multiplex PCR, and TCRdb kept only the in-frame ones, dropping some. The sample holds 90,000 to 120,000 clones, under 95% seen once. Sequences were derived from peripheral blood, sampled in the third trimester of pregnancy. The receptor source for this set is a female donor in good health, enrolled as a control in a pregnancy study.

For the CDR3, the DNA is TGTGCCAGCAGCCCGCGGGTACGGGGGGCGGCAAGTGACACTGAAGCTTTCTTT. This gives the protein CASSPRVRGAASDTEAFF. The rearrangement links TRBV5-8 to TRBJ1-1; TRBD1 is a possible D gene (6 bases). Germline CDR1 reads SGHTS; CDR2 reads YDEGEE. This CDR3 comprises 18 residues. V lost 4 bases, J lost 3 bases, and 25 bases lay in between.

CDR3 residues: CASSALDGSSGNTIYF. The CDR3 coding sequence is TGTGCCAGCAGTGCCTTAGACGGGAGCTCTGGAAACACCATATATTTT. This rearrangement joins TRBV9 to TRBJ1-3; D unresolved. Germline V gene lookup returns CDR1 SGDLS and CDR2 YYNGEE. V lost 5 bases to trimming and J lost 0 bases, with 15 bases between them. The CDR3 runs to 16 residues.

As concerns this clone: Other nucleotide sequences from this sample produce the same CDR3. The chain recombines TRBV5-4 with TRBJ2-7, with D tentatively TRBD2 (5 bases). The CDR3 has 13 amino acids. Trimming pared 5 bases from V and 1 base from J, leaving 10 bases between. Germline values: CDR1 SGHNT, CDR2 YYREEE (reference sequence). CDR3 sequence: CASSLAGSYEQYF. The DNA for the CDR3 is TGTGCCAGCAGTCTGGCGGGTTCCTACGAGCAGTACTTC.

This rearrangement joins TRBV6-6 to TRBJ2-7; maybe TRBD1 (6 bases). Germline-derived CDR1 and CDR2 are MNHNY and SVGAGI (reference sequence). The CDR3 is 16 residues long. The V end lost 0 bases, the J end lost 2 bases, and 14 bases lay between the germline ends. The CDR3 sequence is CASSYSGAAETYEQYF. The CDR3 DNA sequence: TGTGCCAGCAGTTACTCGGGGGCAGCTGAGACCTACGAGCAGTACTTC.

CDR3 bases: TGCGCCAGCAGCCAAGGGAGGGGTTCACCCCTCCACTTT. Amino acid sequence: CASSQGRGSPLHF. The chain is built from TRBV4-3 and TRBJ1-6; possibly TRBD1 for D (5 bases). The germline gives CDR1 LGHNA, CDR2 YSLEER. The V and J ends lost 1 base and 9 bases respectively, with 7 bases between them. The CDR3 consists of 13 residues.

The V gene is TRBV6-5, the J gene TRBJ2-7; no reliable D call. Per germline, CDR1 MNHEY and CDR2 SVGAGI. This CDR3 is 15 amino acids long. V lost 0 bases and J lost 2, with 11 bases in between. In nucleotides, the CDR3 is TGTGCCAGCAGTTACTCGAGTCAGGCCGCCTACGAGCAGTACTTC. Translating it yields CASSYSSQAAYEQYF.

The rearrangement joins TRBV5-1 to TRBJ2-1; 7 nucleotides agree with TRBD1. Per germline, CDR1 SGHRS and CDR2 YFSETQ. V was clipped by 0 bases and J by 10 bases; unmatched bases: 13. The CDR3 length is 16 residues. This chain's CDR3 is CASSLVTGSGSNEQFF. The DNA for the CDR3 is TGCGCCAGCAGCTTGGTGACAGGGTCCGGATCGAACGAGCAGTTCTTC.

The rearrangement uses TRBV11-2 and TRBJ2-1; 7 bases are a match to TRBD1. The CDR3 runs 15 residues. The V segment lost 5 bases and the J segment 10 bases; nucleotides outside the gene matches: 14. Germline CDR1 and CDR2: SGHAT and FQNNGV. CDR3 protein: CASSVDRDSFKEQFF. CDR3 coding DNA: TGTGCCAGCAGCGTGGATAGGGACAGCTTCAAGGAGCAGTTCTTC.

The rearrangement joins TRBV19 to TRBJ1-4; TRBD1 matches at 8 bases. This CDR3 has 14 amino acids. From germline, CDR1 is LNHDA and CDR2 SQIVND (reference sequence). V shed 5 bases, J shed 8 bases, and the junction held 7 bases outside the gene matches. CDR3 amino acids: CASSLDRVGEKLFF. CDR3 nucleotides: TGTGCCAGTAGTTTGGACAGGGTAGGAGAAAAACTGTTTTTT.

CDR3 region: CASSASGVPYEQYF. The CDR3 DNA sequence: TGTGCCAGCAGCGCGAGCGGGGTCCCCTACGAGCAGTACTTC. This rearrangement joins TRBV9 to TRBJ2-7; 7 nucleotides agree with TRBD2. Germline V lookup: CDR1 SGDLS, CDR2 YYNGEE. The CDR3 spans 14 residues. V dropped 3 bases and J dropped 2; count of bases not matched to a gene: 5.

This sequence joins TRBV5-4 and TRBJ2-5, with D possibly being TRBD2 (5 bases). The CDR3 runs 14 residues. Germline CDR1 and CDR2: SGHNT and YYREEE (reference sequence). V was cut by 0 bases and J by 5 bases, with 11 bases left in between. The CDR3 DNA follows: TGTGCCAGCAGCTTGGCGGGAAGGGAGGAGACCCAGTACTTC. This codes for CASSLAGREETQYF.

The V gene is TRBV9, the J gene TRBJ2-2; D unclear. Trimming took 4 bases from V and 0 from J, leaving 10 bases between them. Germline values: CDR1 SGDLS, CDR2 YYNGEE. The CDR3 has 15 amino acids. This CDR3 reads CASSLSNSNTGELFF. The DNA of the CDR3 is TGTGCCAGCAGCCTCTCGAACTCGAACACCGGGGAGCTGTTTTTT.